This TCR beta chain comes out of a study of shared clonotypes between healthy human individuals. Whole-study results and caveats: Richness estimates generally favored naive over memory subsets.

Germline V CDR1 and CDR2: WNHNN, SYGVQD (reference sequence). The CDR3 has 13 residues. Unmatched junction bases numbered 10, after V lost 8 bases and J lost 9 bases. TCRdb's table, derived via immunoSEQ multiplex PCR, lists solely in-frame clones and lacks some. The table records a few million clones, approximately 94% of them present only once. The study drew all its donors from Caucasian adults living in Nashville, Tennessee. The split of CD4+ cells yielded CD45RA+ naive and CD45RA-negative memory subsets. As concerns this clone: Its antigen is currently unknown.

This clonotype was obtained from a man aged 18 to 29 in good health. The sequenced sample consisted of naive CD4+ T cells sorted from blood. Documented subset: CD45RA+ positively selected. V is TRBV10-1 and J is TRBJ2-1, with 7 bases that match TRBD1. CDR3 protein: CASGTAQLSEQFF. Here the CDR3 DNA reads TGCGCCAGCGGGACAGCCCAACTTAGTGAGCAGTTCTTC.